The 3 T cell receptor beta chains reported below all come from one sample, sequenced in a study of blood T cell repertoires in COVID-19. Profiling relied on immunoSEQ multiplex PCR, and the TCRdb table lists in-frame clones only, not all of them. The sample shows 140,000 to 150,000 clones, approximately 84% of them seen only once. The sample consisted of PBMCs or T cells enriched from blood (not recorded which). These receptors originate from a woman aged 45 to 65 with acute COVID-19.

The V gene is TRBV9, the J gene TRBJ1-2, with D possibly TRBD1 on 5 matching bases. Germline V gene sequence: CDR1 SGDLS, CDR2 YYNGEE. The CDR3 runs to 14 residues. Deletions cut 6 bases from V and 1 base from J, with 13 bases between. CDR3 sequence (DNA): TGTGCCAGCAATCTTGGGGGGGATAACTATGGCTACACCTTC. Encoded protein: CASNLGGDNYGYTF.

V gene TRBV5-1 combines with J gene TRBJ2-3; 9 positions agree with TRBD2. The V segment lost 1 base and the J segment 0 bases; nucleotides outside the gene matches: 6. The CDR3 contains 17 residues. Germline loops: CDR1 SGHRS, CDR2 YFSETQ. The CDR3 sequence is CASSLLVAGVSTDTQYF. CDR3 nucleotide sequence: TGCGCCAGCAGCTTGCTTGTAGCGGGAGTAAGCACAGATACGCAGTATTTT.

The chain employs TRBV5-1 and TRBJ2-2; tentatively, D is TRBD2 (6 bases). Trimming removed 5 bases at V and 5 bases at J, with 16 bases between. The CDR3 length is 15 residues. Germline loops: CDR1 SGHRS, CDR2 YFSETQ. The CDR3 is CASRDGGVLTGELFF. In nucleotides, the CDR3 is TGCGCCAGCAGGGATGGAGGGGTCTTGACCGGGGAGCTGTTTTTT.